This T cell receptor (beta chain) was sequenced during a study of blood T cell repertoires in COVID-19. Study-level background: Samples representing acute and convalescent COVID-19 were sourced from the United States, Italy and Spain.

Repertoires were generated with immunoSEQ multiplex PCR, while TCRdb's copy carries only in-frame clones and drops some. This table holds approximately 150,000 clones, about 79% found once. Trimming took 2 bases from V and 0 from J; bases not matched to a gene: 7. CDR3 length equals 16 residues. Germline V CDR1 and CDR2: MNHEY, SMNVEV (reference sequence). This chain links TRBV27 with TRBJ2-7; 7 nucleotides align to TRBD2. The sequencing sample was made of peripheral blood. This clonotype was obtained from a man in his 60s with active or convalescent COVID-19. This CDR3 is CASSLAGTITSYEQYF. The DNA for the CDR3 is TGTGCCAGCAGTTTAGCCGGGACTATTACCTCCTACGAGCAGTACTTC.